The 10 T cell receptor beta chains presented below share a single source sample, sequenced in a study of early T cells in non-severe SARS-CoV-2 infection. MiXCR was run by TCRdb on the 5' RACE reads, yielding one entry per CDR3 protein. Of roughly 49,000 distinct CDR3 sequences in the sample, 3.5% to 5% were seen once. The sample consisted of whole blood. These receptors all come from an adult who was a healthcare worker with PCR-confirmed SARS-CoV-2 infection or an uninfected control (not recorded which).

This clonotype was observed many times. The chain links TRBV20-1 to TRBJ2-1; TRBD2 agrees at 9 bases. The CDR3 consists of 15 residues. Trimming cost V 6 bases and J 0 bases; bases outside gene matches: 6. Germline V gene lookup returns CDR1 DFQATT and CDR2 SNEGSKA (reference sequence). This CDR3 reads CSAPLAGVSYNEQFF. CDR3 bases: TGCAGTGCACCTTTAGCGGGAGTCTCCTACAATGAGCAGTTCTTC.

This clonotype was found many times. This chain joins TRBV3-1 and TRBJ2-7; 10 bases line up with TRBD1. J was trimmed by 7 bases and V by 5 bases; bases with no gene match: 11. CDR1 LGHDT and CDR2 YNNKEL come from the germline V gene (reference sequence). There are 15 residues in the CDR3. The chain's CDR3 is CASSFRDRGGFEQYF. The CDR3 bases are TGTGCCAGCAGCTTCCGGGACAGGGGCGGCTTTGAGCAGTACTTC.

This rearrangement joins TRBV20-1 to TRBJ2-3, with D tentatively TRBD1 or TRBD2 (6 bases each). Germline CDR1 and CDR2: DFQATT and SNEGSKA (reference sequence). The CDR3 spans 12 residues. Trimming left V 6 bases short and J 6 bases short, with 13 bases between. The CDR3 sequence is CSASGARDTQYF. The CDR3 DNA is TGCAGTGCGTCGGGGGCAAGGGATACGCAGTATTTT.

This clonotype was seen a handful of times. The V and J genes are TRBV7-9 and TRBJ2-3; D gene unclear. The V end lost 2 bases, the J end lost 6 bases, and 9 bases lay between the germline ends. This CDR3 spans 13 amino acids. Germline CDR1 SEHNR, CDR2 FQNEAQ (reference sequence). As DNA, the CDR3 is TGTGCCAGCAGCTTAAGAAGGCTGGATACGCAGTATTTT. Amino acid sequence: CASSLRRLDTQYF.

This clonotype has a count of ten or more. This chain links TRBV30 with TRBJ2-1, with a weak D call TRBD1 (6 bases). The CDR3 has 13 amino acids. CDR1 and CDR2 from the germline V gene are GTSNPN and SVGIG (reference sequence). Between the trimmed V and J ends, which lost 3 bases and 6 bases, there was a span of 12 bases. The CDR3 is CAWRGTGPNEQFF. Written as DNA, the CDR3 is TGTGCCTGGAGAGGAACAGGGCCCAATGAGCAGTTCTTC.

This clonotype was observed at least ten times. The chain carries TRBV12-3 or TRBV12-4 and TRBJ2-3; D gene unclear. The CDR3 consists of 12 residues. Deletions cut 3 bases from V and 3 bases from J, with 4 bases between. The CDR3 reads CASSLSTDTQYF. The CDR3 nucleotides read TGTGCCAGCAGTTTGAGTACAGATACGCAGTATTTT.

This clonotype was seen a few times. J is TRBJ1-2 and V is TRBV30; D remains ambiguous. Between the trimmed V and J ends, which lost 3 bases and 2 bases, there was a span of 7 bases. Germline assignment: CDR1 GTSNPN and CDR2 SVGIG (reference sequence). The CDR3 loop spans 12 amino acids. The CDR3 nucleotides are TGTGCCTGGAGCGGAGGGAACTATGGCTACACCTTC. The encoded protein is CAWSGGNYGYTF. Full variable domain (missing parts from reference TRBV30 and TRBJ1-2): SQTIHQWPATLVQPVGSPLSLECTVEGTSNPNLYWYRQAAGRGLQLLFYSVGIGQISSEVPQNLSASRPQDRQFILSSKKLLLSDSGFYLCAWSGGNYGYTFGSGTRLTVV.

This clonotype was counted only a few times. The V gene is TRBV6-5, the J gene TRBJ1-5; tentatively, D is TRBD1 (6 bases). V was clipped by 4 bases and J by 4 bases, with 8 bases between them. The CDR3 contains 13 residues. Germline V gene data show CDR1 as MNHEY and CDR2 as SVGAGI. The CDR3 coding sequence is TGTGCCAGCAGTTCGGACAGAAATCAGCCCCAGCATTTT. This gives the protein CASSSDRNQPQHF.

This clonotype was recorded many times. The genes are TRBV10-3 and TRBJ1-3; D unresolved. This CDR3 region has 11 residues. Germline CDR1 and CDR2: ENHRY and SYGVKD. The V and J ends lost 6 bases and 2 bases respectively, with 2 bases between them. The CDR3 nucleotides are TGTGCCATCAGGACTGGAAACACCATATATTTT. It is translated as CAIRTGNTIYF.

This clonotype was recorded at least ten times. The chain is built from TRBV6-2 or TRBV6-3 and TRBJ2-7; TRBD2 agrees at 11 bases. The CDR3 extends over 13 amino acids. The V gene's germline CDR1 is MNHEY and CDR2 SVGEGT. V dropped 11 bases and J dropped 6; count of bases not matched to a gene: 9. CDR3 residues: CALSGLAGGEQYF. DNA of the CDR3: TGTGCCCTTTCAGGGCTAGCGGGAGGCGAGCAGTACTTC.